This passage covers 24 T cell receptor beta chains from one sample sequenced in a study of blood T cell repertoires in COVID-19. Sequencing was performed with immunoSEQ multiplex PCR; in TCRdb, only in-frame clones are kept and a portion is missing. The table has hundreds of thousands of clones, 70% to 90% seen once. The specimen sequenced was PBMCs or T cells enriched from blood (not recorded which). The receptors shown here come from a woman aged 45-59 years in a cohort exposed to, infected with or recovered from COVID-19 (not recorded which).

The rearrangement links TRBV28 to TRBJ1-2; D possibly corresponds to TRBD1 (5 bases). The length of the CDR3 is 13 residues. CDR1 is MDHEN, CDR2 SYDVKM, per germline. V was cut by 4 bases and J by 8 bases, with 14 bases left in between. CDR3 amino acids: CASSSAGLQGYTF. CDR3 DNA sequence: TGTGCCAGCAGTTCCGCAGGGTTGCAGGGCTACACCTTC.

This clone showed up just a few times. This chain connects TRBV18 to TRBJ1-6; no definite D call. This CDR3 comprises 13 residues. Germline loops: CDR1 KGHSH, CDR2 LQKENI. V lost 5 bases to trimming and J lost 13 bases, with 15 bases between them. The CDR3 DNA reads TGTGCCAGCTCATCGGAGAGACGTTTGCCCCTCCACTTT. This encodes CASSSERRLPLHF.

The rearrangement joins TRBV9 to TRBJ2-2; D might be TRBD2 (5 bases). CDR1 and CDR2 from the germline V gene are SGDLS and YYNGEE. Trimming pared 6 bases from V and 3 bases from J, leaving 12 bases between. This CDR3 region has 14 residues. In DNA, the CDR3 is TGTGCCAGCAACCCGGGATGGGACACCGGGGAGCTGTTTTTT. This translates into CASNPGWDTGELFF.

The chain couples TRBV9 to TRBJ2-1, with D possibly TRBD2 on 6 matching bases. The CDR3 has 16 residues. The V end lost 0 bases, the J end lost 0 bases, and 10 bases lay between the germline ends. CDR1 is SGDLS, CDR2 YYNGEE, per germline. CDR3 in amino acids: CASSVGGGTSYNEQFF. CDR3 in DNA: TGTGCCAGCAGCGTAGGTGGGGGGACCTCCTACAATGAGCAGTTCTTC.

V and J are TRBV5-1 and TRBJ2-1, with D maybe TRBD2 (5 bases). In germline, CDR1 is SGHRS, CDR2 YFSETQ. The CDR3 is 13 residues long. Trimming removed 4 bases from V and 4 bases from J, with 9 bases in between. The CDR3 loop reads CASSQGSYNEQFF. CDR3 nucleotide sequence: TGCGCCAGCAGCCAAGGGAGTTACAATGAGCAGTTCTTC. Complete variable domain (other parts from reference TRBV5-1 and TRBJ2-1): KAGVTQTPRYLIKTRGQQVTLSCSPISGHRSVSWYQQTPGQGLQFLFEYFSETQRNKGNFPGRFSGRQFSNSRSEMNVSTLELGDSALYLCASSQGSYNEQFFGPGTRLTVL.

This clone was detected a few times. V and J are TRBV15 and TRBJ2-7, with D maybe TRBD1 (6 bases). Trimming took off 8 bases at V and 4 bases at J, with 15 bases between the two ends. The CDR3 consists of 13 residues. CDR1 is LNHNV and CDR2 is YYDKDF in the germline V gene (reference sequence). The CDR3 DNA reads TGTGCCACCTCCGGGACAATCGGGTACGAGCAGTACTTC. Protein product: CATSGTIGYEQYF.

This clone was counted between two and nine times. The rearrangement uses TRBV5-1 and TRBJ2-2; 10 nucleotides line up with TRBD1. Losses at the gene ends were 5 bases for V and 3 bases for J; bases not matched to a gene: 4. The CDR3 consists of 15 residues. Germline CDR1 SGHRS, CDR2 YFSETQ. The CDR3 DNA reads TGCGCCAGCAGTCAGGGACAGGGGCACACCGGGGAGCTGTTTTTT. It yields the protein CASSQGQGHTGELFF.

The CDR3 is CASSASLRNEQYF. CDR3 sequence (DNA): TGCGCCAGCAGTGCCTCCCTGAGGAACGAGCAGTACTTC. The chain links TRBV10-2 to TRBJ2-7; D gene ambiguous. The CDR3 contains 13 residues. The germline V gene encodes CDR1 WSHSY and CDR2 SAAADI. Trimming pared 4 bases from V and 5 bases from J, leaving 12 bases between.

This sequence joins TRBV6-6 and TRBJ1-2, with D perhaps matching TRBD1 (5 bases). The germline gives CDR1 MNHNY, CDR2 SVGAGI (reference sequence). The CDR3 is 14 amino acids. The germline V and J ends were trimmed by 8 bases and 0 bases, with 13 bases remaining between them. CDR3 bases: TGTGCCAGCCGGCGGGACGGAGCTAACTATGGCTACACCTTC. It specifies CASRRDGANYGYTF.

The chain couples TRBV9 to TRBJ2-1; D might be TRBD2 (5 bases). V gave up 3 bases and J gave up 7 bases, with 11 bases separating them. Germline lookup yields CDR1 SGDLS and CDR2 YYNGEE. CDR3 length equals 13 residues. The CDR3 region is CASSEEPGNEQFF. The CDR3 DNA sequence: TGTGCCAGCAGCGAGGAACCGGGAAATGAGCAGTTCTTC. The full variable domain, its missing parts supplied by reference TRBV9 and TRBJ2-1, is DSGVTQTPKHLITATGQRVTLRCSPRSGDLSVYWYQQSLDQGLQFLIQYYNGEERAKGNILERFSAQQFPDLHSELNLSSLELGDSALYFCASSEEPGNEQFFGPGTRLTVL.

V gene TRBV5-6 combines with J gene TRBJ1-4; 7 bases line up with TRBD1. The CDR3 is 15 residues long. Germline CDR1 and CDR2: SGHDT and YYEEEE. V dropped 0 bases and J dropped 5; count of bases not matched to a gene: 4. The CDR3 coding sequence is TGTGCCAGCAGCTTGGTCGGGACAGCCAATGAAAAACTGTTTTTT. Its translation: CASSLVGTANEKLFF.

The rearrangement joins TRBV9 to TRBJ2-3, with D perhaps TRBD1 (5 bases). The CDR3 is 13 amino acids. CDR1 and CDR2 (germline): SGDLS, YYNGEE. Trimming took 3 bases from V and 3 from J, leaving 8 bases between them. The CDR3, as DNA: TGTGCCAGCAGCGGACAGAGAACAGATACGCAGTATTTT. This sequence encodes CASSGQRTDTQYF.

CDR3 sequence reads: CASSSGVPEAFF. In nucleotides, the CDR3 is TGTGCCAGCAGTTCGGGGGTCCCTGAAGCTTTCTTT. V and J are TRBV28 and TRBJ1-1, with TRBD1 as a possible D gene (5 bases). The V and J ends lost 4 bases and 6 bases respectively, with 9 bases between them. The CDR3 loop spans 12 amino acids. Germline lookup yields CDR1 MDHEN and CDR2 SYDVKM. Drawing the rest from reference TRBV28 and TRBJ1-1, the complete variable domain is DVKVTQSSRYLVKRTGEKVFLECVQDMDHENMFWYRQDPGLGLRLIYFSYDVKMKEKGDIPEGYSVSREKKERFSLILESASTNQTSMYLCASSSGVPEAFFGQGTRLTVV.

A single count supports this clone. The CDR3 loop is CASSPGTANTGELFF. The CDR3 DNA reads as TGTGCCAGCTCCCCCGGGACAGCGAACACCGGGGAGCTGTTTTTT. V gene TRBV18 combines with J gene TRBJ2-2; 7 nucleotides match TRBD1. J was trimmed by 0 bases and V by 6 bases; bases with no gene match: 4. This CDR3 region has 15 residues. Germline V CDR1 and CDR2: KGHSH, LQKENI.

This CDR3 reads CASSKTGASTDTQYF. CDR3 sequence (DNA): TGCGCCAGCAGCAAGACAGGTGCTAGCACAGATACGCAGTATTTT. The chain links TRBV5-1 to TRBJ2-3, with D possibly TRBD1 on 6 matching bases. The CDR3 has 15 residues. Germline CDR1 is SGHRS and CDR2 is YFSETQ. V was clipped by 4 bases and J by 0 bases, with 12 bases between them.

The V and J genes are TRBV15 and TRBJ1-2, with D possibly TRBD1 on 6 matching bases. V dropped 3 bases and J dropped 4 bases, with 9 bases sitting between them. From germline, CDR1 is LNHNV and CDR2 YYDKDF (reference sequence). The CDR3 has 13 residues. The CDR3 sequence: CATSRDSAYGYTF. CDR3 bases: TGTGCCACCAGCAGGGACAGTGCCTATGGCTACACCTTC.

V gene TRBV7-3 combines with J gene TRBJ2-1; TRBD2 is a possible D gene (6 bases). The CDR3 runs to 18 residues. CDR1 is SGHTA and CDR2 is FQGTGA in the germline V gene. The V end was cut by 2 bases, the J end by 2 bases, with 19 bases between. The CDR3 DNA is TGTGCCAGCAGCTTATACCTTTTGGGGACTCCAACCTACAATGAGCAGTTCTTC. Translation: CASSLYLLGTPTYNEQFF.

The CDR3 sequence: CASSIRERQGFTPIYGYTF. Here the CDR3 DNA reads TGTGCCAGTAGTATCCGTGAGAGACAAGGTTTTACCCCAATCTATGGCTACACCTTC. This sequence joins TRBV19 and TRBJ1-2; no firm D call. The germline V gene has CDR1 LNHDA and CDR2 SQIVND (reference sequence). The CDR3 runs to 19 residues. V was pared by 3 bases and J by 4 bases, with 27 bases between.

The CDR3 loop reads CASSQDLAGGRASTDTQYF. CDR3 DNA: TGCGCCAGCAGCCAAGATCTAGCGGGGGGGCGAGCGAGCACAGATACGCAGTATTTT. V gene TRBV4-1 combines with J gene TRBJ2-3, with 12 bases fitting TRBD2. Per the germline V gene, CDR1 is MGHRA and CDR2 is YSYEKL. The ends lost 0 bases at V and 0 bases at J; junction bases unmatched: 7. The CDR3 contains 19 residues.

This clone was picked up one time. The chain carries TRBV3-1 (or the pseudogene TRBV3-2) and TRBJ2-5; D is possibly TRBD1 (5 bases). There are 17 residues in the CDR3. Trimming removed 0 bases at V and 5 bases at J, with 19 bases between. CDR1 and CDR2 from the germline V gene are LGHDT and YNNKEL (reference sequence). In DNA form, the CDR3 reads TGTGCCAGCAGCCAAGATTCAGACAGCCCCCCTCCCGAGACCCAGTACTTC. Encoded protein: CASSQDSDSPPPETQYF.

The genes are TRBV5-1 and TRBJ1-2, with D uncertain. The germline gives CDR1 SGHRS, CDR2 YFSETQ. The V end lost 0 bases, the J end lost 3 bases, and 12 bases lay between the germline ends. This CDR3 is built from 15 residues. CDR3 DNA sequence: TGCGCCAGCAGCTTGGGCAATCGGTTCGACTATGGCTACACCTTC. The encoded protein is CASSLGNRFDYGYTF.

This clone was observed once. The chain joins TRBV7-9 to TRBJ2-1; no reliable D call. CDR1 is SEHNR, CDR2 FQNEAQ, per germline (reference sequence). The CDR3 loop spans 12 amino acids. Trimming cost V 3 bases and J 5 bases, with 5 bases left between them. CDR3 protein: CASSFTNNEQFF. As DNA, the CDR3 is TGTGCCAGCAGCTTTACTAACAATGAGCAGTTCTTC.

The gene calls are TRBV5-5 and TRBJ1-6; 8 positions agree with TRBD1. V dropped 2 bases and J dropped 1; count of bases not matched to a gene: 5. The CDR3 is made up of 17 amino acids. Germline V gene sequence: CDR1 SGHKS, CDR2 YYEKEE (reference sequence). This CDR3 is CASSFPQGASYNSPLHF. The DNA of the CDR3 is TGTGCCAGCAGCTTTCCCCAGGGGGCTTCCTATAATTCACCCCTCCACTTT.

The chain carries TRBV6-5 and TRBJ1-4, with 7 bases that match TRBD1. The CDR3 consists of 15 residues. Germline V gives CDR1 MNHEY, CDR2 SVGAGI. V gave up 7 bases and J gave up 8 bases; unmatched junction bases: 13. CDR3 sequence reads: CASKEGGGGVEKLFF. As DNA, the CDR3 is TGTGCCAGCAAAGAGGGAGGAGGGGGCGTCGAAAAACTGTTTTTT.